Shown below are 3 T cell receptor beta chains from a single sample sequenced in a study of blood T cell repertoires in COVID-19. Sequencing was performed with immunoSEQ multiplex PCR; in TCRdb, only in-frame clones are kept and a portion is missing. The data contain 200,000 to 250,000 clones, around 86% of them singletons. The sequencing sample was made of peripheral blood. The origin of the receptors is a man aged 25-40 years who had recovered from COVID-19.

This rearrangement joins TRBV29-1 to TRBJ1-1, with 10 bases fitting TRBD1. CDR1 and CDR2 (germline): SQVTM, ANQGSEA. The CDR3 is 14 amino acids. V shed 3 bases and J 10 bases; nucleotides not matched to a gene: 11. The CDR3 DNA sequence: TGCAGCGTTGACCTATCGACGGGACAGGGGAGAGCTTTCTTT. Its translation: CSVDLSTGQGRAFF.

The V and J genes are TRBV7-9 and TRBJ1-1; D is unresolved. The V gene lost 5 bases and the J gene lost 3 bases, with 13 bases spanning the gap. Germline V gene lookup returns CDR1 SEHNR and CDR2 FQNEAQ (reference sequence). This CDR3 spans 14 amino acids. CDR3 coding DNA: TGTGCCAGCAGCCTTGCCGCCCGGGACACTGAAGCTTTCTTT. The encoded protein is CASSLAARDTEAFF.

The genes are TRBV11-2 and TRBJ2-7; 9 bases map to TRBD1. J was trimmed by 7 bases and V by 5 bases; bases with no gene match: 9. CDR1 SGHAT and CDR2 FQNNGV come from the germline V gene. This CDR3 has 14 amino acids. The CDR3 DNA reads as TGTGCCAGCAGCCCGGGACAGGGTGGAGTGGAGCAGTACTTC. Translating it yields CASSPGQGGVEQYF. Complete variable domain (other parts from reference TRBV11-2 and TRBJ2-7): EAGVAQSPRYKIIEKRQSVAFWCNPISGHATLYWYQQILGQGPKLLIQFQNNGVVDDSQLPKDRFSAERLKGVDSTLKIQPAKLEDSAVYLCASSPGQGGVEQYFGPGTRLTVT.